What follows are 2 T cell receptor beta chains derived from one specimen sequenced in a study of vaccination effects on CD4 cells after COVID-19. Antigens for these TCRs are unknown. ViraFEST assay sequencing came after antigen-specific CD4+ T cells were expanded with viral peptide pools. Culture lasted about nine days before CD4+ T cell isolation. Measured with immunoSEQ multiplex PCR; TCRdb has only the in-frame clones, and not every one. The sample has around 79,000 clones, roughly 80% seen once. This material consisted of CD4+ T cells from PBMCs cultured with HCoV-229E spike peptides, taken before COVID-19 vaccination. All receptors derive from a human donor who received a COVID-19 vaccine.

This rearrangement joins TRBV7-2 to TRBJ1-4, with 7 bases identical to TRBD1. Germline loops: CDR1 SGHTA, CDR2 FQGNSA. This CDR3 contains 16 residues. V lost 1 base to trimming and J lost 8 bases; unmatched junction nucleotides: 10. The CDR3 region is CASSLGPTGTVEKLFF. The CDR3 region has the DNA TGTGCCAGCAGCTTAGGGCCGACTGGGACAGTCGAAAAACTGTTTTTT.

J is TRBJ2-1 and V is TRBV5-4, with 12 bases fitting TRBD2. The CDR3 is 15 residues long. Trimming cost V 2 bases and J 4 bases; bases outside gene matches: 1. Germline CDR1 and CDR2: SGHNT and YYREEE (reference sequence). The CDR3 loop is CASSLGTSGYNEQFF. The CDR3 DNA reads TGTGCCAGCAGCTTAGGGACTAGCGGGTACAATGAGCAGTTCTTC.